The 27 T cell receptor beta chains below all came from one sample that was sequenced in a study of T cells in Graves' hyperthyroidism and ophthalmopathy. RNA transcripts were the template for amplifying TCR beta CDR3 regions. RT-PCR in the first round (using the HTBI primer set) targeted the TCR CDR3. MiXCR, applied by TCRdb to the multiplex PCR reads, yields one record per CDR3 protein. Of some 300,000 distinct CDR3 sequences in the sample, about 14% were seen once. Sequences were obtained from blood. Receptors originate from a woman in her twenties or thirties with Graves' hyperthyroidism that later progressed to Graves' ophthalmopathy.

This clonotype was seen a single time. The chain combines TRBV4-1 with TRBJ1-1, with D maybe TRBD1 (5 bases). V was pared by 1 base and J by 4 bases, with 13 bases between. Per the germline V gene, CDR1 is MGHRA and CDR2 is YSYEKL. CDR3 size: 15 residues. The CDR3 bases are TGCGCCAGCAGCCAAGTGGTTCAGGGTGGCACTGAAGCTTTCTTT. This gives the protein CASSQVVQGGTEAFF.

This clonotype was counted a single time. At one of its ends the junction is not consistent with the germline gene, which may arise from a read error. The chain recombines TRBV19 with TRBJ2-1, with 8 positions matching TRBD2. This CDR3 has 13 residues. Germline V lookup: CDR1 LNHDA, CDR2 SQIVND (reference sequence). The CDR3 nucleotides are TGTGCCTGTACTAGCGGAGTTTACAATGAGCAGCTCTTC. Translation gives CACTSGVYNEQLF. Variable domain in full (rest from reference TRBV19 and TRBJ2-1): DGGITQSPKYLFRKEGQNVTLSCEQNLNHDAMYWYRQDPGQGLRLIYYSQIVNDFQKGDIAEGYSVSREKKESFPLTVTSAQKNPTAFYLCACTSGVYNEQLFGPGTRLTVL.

This clonotype was seen a few times. The chain has TRBV29-1 and TRBJ2-7; a weak D match, TRBD2 (6 bases). This CDR3 has 13 residues. The germline CDR1 and CDR2 sequences are SQVTM and ANQGSEA. Trimming stripped 7 bases from V and 2 bases from J, with 15 bases between. DNA for the CDR3: TGCAGCGCCCGGGACTTGAAGACCTACGAGCAGTACTTC. This translates into CSARDLKTYEQYF.

To note about this clonotype: A junction end diverges from the germline sequence, so it may reflect a read error. The J gene is TRBJ2-1, the V gene TRBV2; D unresolved. The germline V gene has CDR1 SNHLY and CDR2 FYNNEI. The CDR3 loop spans 14 amino acids. The chain's CDR3 is CAISESRYDWNQFF. CDR3 coding DNA: TGTGCCATCAGTGAGAGTAGGTACGACTGGAATCAGTTCTTC.

Ten or more counts support this clonotype. The CDR3 DNA sequence: TGCGCCAGCGGAGCCGGGGGAGGGCCGGGGACCGGGGAGCTGTTTTTT. It specifies CASGAGGGPGTGELFF. The J gene is TRBJ2-2, the V gene TRBV5-1; 7 bases fit TRBD2. The V and J ends lost 7 bases and 5 bases, in that order; junction bases with no gene match: 14. CDR1 is SGHRS, CDR2 YFSETQ, per germline. The CDR3 length is 16 residues.

This chain uses TRBV15 with TRBJ1-3; D possibly corresponds to TRBD1 (5 bases). Deletions cut 0 bases from V and 0 bases from J, with 9 bases between. CDR3 length: 16 residues. Germline CDR1 LNHNV, CDR2 YYDKDF (reference sequence). CDR3 in DNA: TGTGCCACCAGCAGAGACAAGGGGCCCTCTGGAAACACCATATATTTT. This sequence encodes CATSRDKGPSGNTIYF.

The rearrangement uses TRBV20-1 and TRBJ2-3, with 11 bases lining up with TRBD2. This CDR3 spans 13 amino acids. From germline, CDR1 is DFQATT and CDR2 SNEGSKA (reference sequence). The CDR3 loop is CRRGLAGPDTQYF. The CDR3 DNA reads TGCAGGCGAGGACTAGCGGGCCCAGATACGCAGTATTTT.

This clonotype was observed at least ten times. The genes are TRBV20-1 and TRBJ2-2; D may correspond to TRBD1 or TRBD2 (6 bases each). CDR1 DFQATT and CDR2 SNEGSKA come from the germline V gene (reference sequence). The CDR3 length is 14 residues. Trimming pared 6 bases from V and 7 bases from J, leaving 18 bases between. CDR3 coding DNA: TGCAGTGCGCAAAAGGGGGGAGTGCTCGGGGAGCTGTTTTTT. Translated, it gives CSAQKGGVLGELFF.

The chain employs TRBV4-2 and TRBJ2-1; no clear D. Trimming pared 0 bases from V and 2 bases from J, leaving 14 bases between. CDR1 and CDR2 (germline): LGHNA, YNFKEQ. The CDR3 has 17 amino acids. CDR3 bases: TGTGCCAGCAGCCAAGATCTAGTTAGCAGACCCTACAATGAGCAGTTCTTC. It yields the protein CASSQDLVSRPYNEQFF.

This clonotype was observed many times. The chain joins TRBV6-5 to TRBJ2-2, with D possibly being TRBD1 or TRBD2 (6 bases each). The V gene lost 2 bases and the J gene lost 7 bases, with 17 bases spanning the gap. CDR3 size: 16 residues. The germline V gene encodes CDR1 MNHEY and CDR2 SVGAGI. The CDR3 region is CASSYRGGKVGGELFF. The CDR3 region has the DNA TGTGCCAGCAGTTACAGAGGGGGGAAGGTGGGCGGGGAGCTGTTTTTT.

Many counts were recorded for this clonotype. This chain connects TRBV12-3 or TRBV12-4 to TRBJ2-5; D uncertain. The V gene lost 3 bases and the J gene lost 1 base, with 6 bases spanning the gap. The CDR3 covers 13 residues. As DNA, the CDR3 is TGTGCCAGCAGTTTTGGAGTCCAAGAGACCCAGTACTTC. Protein sequence: CASSFGVQETQYF.

In this sample, this clonotype turned up a few times. The chain uses TRBV9 and TRBJ2-3, with a weak D call TRBD2 (6 bases). The CDR3 totals 16 residues. The germline CDR1 and CDR2 sequences are SGDLS and YYNGEE. The V end lost 5 bases, the J end lost 1 base, and 17 bases lay between the germline ends. The CDR3: CASSGGIGGRTDTQYF. The DNA of the CDR3 is TGTGCCAGCAGTGGGGGAATCGGGGGACGCACAGATACGCAGTATTTT. Filled out from reference TRBV9 and TRBJ2-3, the complete variable domain reads DSGVTQTPKHLITATGQRVTLRCSPRSGDLSVYWYQQSLDQGLQFLIQYYNGEERAKGNILERFSAQQFPDLHSELNLSSLELGDSALYFCASSGGIGGRTDTQYFGPGTRLTVL.

There are a few counts of this clonotype. This chain links TRBV19 with TRBJ1-6; D is unresolved. The V end was cut by 3 bases, the J end by 7 bases, with 4 bases between. Germline V gene lookup returns CDR1 LNHDA and CDR2 SQIVND (reference sequence). This CDR3 is built from 12 residues. CDR3 protein: CASSIFNSPLHF. For the CDR3, the DNA is TGTGCCAGTAGTATCTTCAATTCACCCCTCCACTTT.

This clonotype was counted many times. The V gene is TRBV27, the J gene TRBJ2-7; 11 bases line up with TRBD1. The CDR3 spans 14 residues. CDR1 MNHEY and CDR2 SMNVEV come from the germline V gene (reference sequence). The ends lost 3 bases at V and 6 bases at J; junction bases unmatched: 4. The DNA of the CDR3 is TGTGCCAGCAGTTTTGGAGGGACAGGGGGCGAGCAGTACTTC. It is translated as CASSFGGTGGEQYF.

This clonotype was counted a few times. The chain couples TRBV6-1 to TRBJ2-6; D possibly corresponds to TRBD1 (5 bases). The CDR3 consists of 14 residues. The V gene lost 10 bases and the J gene lost 1 base, with 11 bases spanning the gap. Germline V lookup: CDR1 MNHNS, CDR2 SASEGT. The chain's CDR3 is CAIPRGSGANVLTF. The CDR3 DNA reads TGTGCCATCCCTAGGGGTTCTGGGGCCAACGTCCTGACTTTC.

The gene calls are TRBV6-1 and TRBJ2-1, with 9 positions matching TRBD1. The V gene end was trimmed by 6 bases and the J gene end by 3 bases; junction bases not matched to a gene: 9. Germline CDR1 is MNHNS and CDR2 is SASEGT. This CDR3 region has 16 residues. CDR3 residues: CASSYGWTGDYNEQFF. The DNA of the CDR3 is TGTGCCAGCAGCTATGGGTGGACAGGGGACTACAATGAGCAGTTCTTC.

This clonotype came up many times. Here the CDR3 reads CAISERGNEKLFF. In nucleotides, the CDR3 is TGTGCCATCAGTGAACGGGGTAATGAAAAACTGTTTTTT. The V call is TRBV10-3, the J call TRBJ1-4; D remains unclear. CDR1 is ENHRY, CDR2 SYGVKD, per germline. This CDR3 region has 13 residues. V was shortened by 3 bases and J by 4 bases, with 6 bases between the two germline ends.

There are many counts of this clonotype. This chain joins TRBV9 and TRBJ2-7; D not certain. The V end was cut by 5 bases, the J end by 4 bases, with 10 bases between. The CDR3 runs to 12 residues. Germline V gene lookup returns CDR1 SGDLS and CDR2 YYNGEE. The CDR3 DNA follows: TGTGCCAGCAGACCCCTACGATACGAGCAGTACTTC. As protein: CASRPLRYEQYF.

This clonotype was observed a few times. The chain has TRBV6-5 and TRBJ2-1; TRBD2 agrees at 8 bases. V shed 0 bases and J 6 bases; nucleotides not matched to a gene: 4. This CDR3 has 15 residues. Germline V gives CDR1 MNHEY, CDR2 SVGAGI. CDR3 loop: CASSYSGTSVNEQFF. Here the CDR3 DNA reads TGTGCCAGCAGTTACTCGGGGACTAGTGTCAATGAGCAGTTCTTC.

This clonotype has at least ten counts. The V call is TRBV6-6, the J call TRBJ2-7; weak D call: TRBD1 (6 bases). V dropped 2 bases and J dropped 5 bases, with 10 bases sitting between them. The CDR3 covers 13 residues. Per the germline V gene, CDR1 is MNHNY and CDR2 is SVGAGI (reference sequence). DNA of the CDR3: TGTGCCAGCAGTTACCCACAGGGTGACGAGCAGTACTTC. Amino acids: CASSYPQGDEQYF.

This clonotype was found many times. J is TRBJ2-5 and V is TRBV7-2, with D maybe TRBD1 (5 bases). V shed 3 bases and J shed 6 bases, with 11 bases lying between them. The CDR3 has 13 residues. Germline V gene lookup returns CDR1 SGHTA and CDR2 FQGNSA. The CDR3 DNA follows: TGTGCCAGCAGCTTTGACAGCTTGCAGACCCAGTACTTC. As protein: CASSFDSLQTQYF. The full variable domain, rest sourced from reference TRBV7-2 and TRBJ2-5, is GAGVSQSPSNKVTEKGKDVELRCDPISGHTALYWYRQSLGQGLEFLIYFQGNSAPDKSGLPSDRFSAERTGGSVSTLTIQRTQQEDSAVYLCASSFDSLQTQYFGPGTRLLVL.

This clonotype was picked up many times. The V gene is TRBV5-5, the J gene TRBJ2-3; D tentatively reads TRBD1 or TRBD2 (5 bases each). Trimming stripped 8 bases from V and 2 bases from J, with 15 bases between. The CDR3 is 14 amino acids. Germline V gene data show CDR1 as SGHKS and CDR2 as YYEKEE (reference sequence). As DNA, the CDR3 is TGTGCCAGGATATGGGACGGATTCACAGATACGCAGTATTTT. Its protein is CARIWDGFTDTQYF.

This clonotype came up a few times. A much larger clone sits a single nucleotide away, making a read error possible. V is TRBV6-2 or TRBV6-3 and J is TRBJ1-2; possibly TRBD1 for D (5 bases). The length of the CDR3 is 18 residues. Germline V gives CDR1 MNHEY, CDR2 SVGEGT. The CDR3 DNA reads TGTGCCAGCAGTTACTCCAGGGAAACTCTACCGACTAACTATGGCTACGCCTTC. It is translated as CASSYSRETLPTNYGYAF.

V gene TRBV2 combines with J gene TRBJ2-1; tentative D call: TRBD2 (6 bases). The length of the CDR3 is 14 residues. Germline CDR1 SNHLY, CDR2 FYNNEI. Trimming shortened V by 7 bases and J by 0 bases, and 10 bases separated the two germline ends. DNA for the CDR3: TGTGCCAGCATGGACGGGGGCTCCTACAATGAGCAGTTCTTC. Protein: CASMDGGSYNEQFF.

This clonotype was detected ten times or more. The chain combines TRBV29-1 with TRBJ2-7, with D maybe TRBD1 (6 bases). With 5 bases removed from V and 2 bases from J, the gap between germline ends came to 13 bases. CDR1 and CDR2 from the germline V gene are SQVTM and ANQGSEA. The CDR3 consists of 13 residues. The CDR3 sequence is CSVSAGATYEQYF. Written as DNA, the CDR3 is TGCAGCGTTTCCGCAGGGGCCACCTACGAGCAGTACTTC.

Ten or more counts support this clonotype. This could be a read error, since a much larger clone is one nucleotide away. V is TRBV11-2 and J is TRBJ2-5; 8 bases agree with TRBD2. The CDR3 consists of 11 residues. The V gene's germline CDR1 is SGHAT and CDR2 FQNNGV. CDR3 sequence reads: CTSSDLSGRYF. The CDR3 bases are TGTACCAGCAGCGACCTGAGCGGGAGATACTTC.

This clonotype was seen repeatedly, ten times or more. The chain employs TRBV11-2 and TRBJ1-2, with D maybe TRBD1 (5 bases). Germline V gene sequence: CDR1 SGHAT, CDR2 FQNNGV. The CDR3 has 15 amino acids. Trimming shortened V by 4 bases and J by 6 bases, and 18 bases separated the two germline ends. In DNA, the CDR3 is TGTGCCAGCAGCTCGGACATCCTTTACCAGGATGGCTACACCTTC. Translation: CASSSDILYQDGYTF.